This T cell receptor beta chain was recorded in a study of Ad26.COV2.S vaccination and SARS-CoV-2 variants. Turning to the study itself: A participant enrolled in the COV1001 Ad26.COV2.S trial arm provided the sample.

General study results and limits: An underestimation of total T cell responses may have resulted from the TCR breadth and depth analyses.

As regards this clone: The target antigen is unknown.

Treatment noted: approximately 18 received Ad26.COV2.S at low or high dose, single or two shots; about 5 received placebo; per-sample allocation not given. All samples were drawn on day 63, counting from the first vaccine or placebo injection. The donor was a Boston adult aged 18-55 years. Method: immunoSEQ multiplex PCR; TCRdb's copy keeps in-frame clones and lacks some. The table records 450,000 to 550,000 clones, 89% of them present only once. The receptor comes from a person aged 18-65 years who received the Ad26.COV2.S COVID-19 vaccine or a placebo. This material consisted of peripheral blood, taken in a trial of Ad26.COV2.S vaccine versus placebo.

As DNA, the CDR3 is TGTGCCAGCAGCTTGGCTAGCGCAACAAATCAAGAGACCCAGTACTTC. As protein: CASSLASATNQETQYF. The chain uses TRBV5-4 and TRBJ2-5; a weak D match, TRBD2 (6 bases). V was shortened by 0 bases and J by 2 bases, with 14 bases between the two germline ends. The CDR3 contains 16 residues. Germline V lookup: CDR1 SGHNT, CDR2 YYREEE (reference sequence).